The rows below give T cell receptor beta chains drawn from one sample of a study of tumor and adjacent non-tumor tissue in lung cancer. TCRdb itself ran the multiplex PCR reads through MiXCR, one entry per CDR3 protein. This sample has approximately 120,000 distinct CDR3 sequences, with 66% found just once. Sequencing used lung tumor tissue. These TCRs come from a man between 25 and 39 years old with non-small cell lung cancer. Each CDR3 is given with its conserved first and last residue.

CDR3	V	J	length
CASSEYGGTGVYGYTF	TRBV12-3/TRBV12-4	TRBJ1-2	16
CASRDRGLVTGELFF	TRBV6-6	TRBJ2-2	15
CASSQDLRGGSQETQYF	TRBV4-3	TRBJ2-5	17
CASSLGVAGYTDTQYF	TRBV5-1	TRBJ2-3	16
CSARDQETLEAFF	TRBV20-1	TRBJ1-1	13
CASRLRDRFSYEHYF	TRBV12-3/TRBV12-4	TRBJ2-7	15
CASSPRTGGFGTEALF	TRBV7-9	TRBJ1-1	16
CASSPYSSIQYF	TRBV5-4	TRBJ2-4	12
CACSLGQARTILQFF	TRBV11-2	TRBJ2-1	15
CSATGWRARDPPLHF	TRBV20-1	TRBJ1-6	15
CAGSLGRRESYIF	TRBV11-2	TRBJ1-2	13
CNARRGCGAGELFF	TRBV20-1	TRBJ2-2	14
CASGLGDDQPGRADTQYF	TRBV11-2	TRBJ2-3	18
CDSSTRAQDKSSGNTIYF	TRBV21-1	TRBJ1-3	18
CASSLGLGKTQYF	TRBV5-6	TRBJ2-5	13
CASTLGDSMSTEAFF	TRBV4-1	TRBJ1-1	15
CSARSTGDYEQYF	TRBV20-1	TRBJ2-7	13
CSASRTRGLFYEQYF	TRBV20-1	TRBJ2-7	15
CASRPGTVNTEAFF	TRBV12-3/TRBV12-4	TRBJ1-1	14
CSVDMGGRGAVEQFF	TRBV29-1	TRBJ2-1	15
CASSSLTGGGNEQFF	TRBV5-1	TRBJ2-1	15
CASQRSLENTEAFF	TRBV4-3	TRBJ1-1	14
CAWSMGAEAGELFF	TRBV30	TRBJ2-2	14
CASSSYSESPPHF	TRBV6-5	TRBJ1-6	13